These 30 T cell receptor beta chains originate from one sample sequenced in a study of T cell repertoires in cytomegalovirus infection. No antigen is known for these receptors. TCRdb used MiXCR to reprocess the reads, holding one entry per CDR3 protein. The sample contains 400,000 to 600,000 distinct CDR3 sequences, approximately 40% of which appear only once. The specimen comprised cultured PBMCs, sampled from culture after CMV antigen stimulation. The receptors were sampled from a human donor in good health (CMV status not recorded). Some clones in this sample may be carry-over from other donors' samples.

The chain uses TRBV10-3 and TRBJ2-5; 7 bases map to TRBD2. Germline V gene lookup returns CDR1 ENHRY and CDR2 SYGVKD. After removal of 7 bases from V and 5 bases from J, the junction contained 13 bases not matched to a gene. This CDR3 has 15 amino acids. The CDR3 sequence is CAIMGHPGRGETQYF. CDR3 in DNA: TGTGCCATCATGGGTCACCCAGGGCGGGGGGAGACCCAGTACTTC.

The genes are TRBV7-6 and TRBJ2-1; D gene unclear. Germline CDR1 is SGHVS and CDR2 is FNYEAQ. CDR3 size: 16 residues. V dropped 5 bases and J dropped 8 bases, with 22 bases sitting between them. CDR3 sequence (DNA): TGTGCCAGCAGCCCCCAACAGACCCTTCCTCTCGATGAGCAGTTCTTC. Protein product: CASSPQQTLPLDEQFF. Together with reference TRBV7-6 and TRBJ2-1, the CDR3 gives the full variable domain: GAGVSQSPRYKVTKRGQDVALRCDPISGHVSLYWYRQALGQGPEFLTYFNYEAQQDKSGLPNDRFSAERPEGSISTLTIQRTEQRDSAMYRCASSPQQTLPLDEQFFGPGTRLTVL.

The rearrangement uses TRBV27 and TRBJ2-1; a weak D match, TRBD2 (6 bases). The V gene's germline CDR1 is MNHEY and CDR2 SMNVEV (reference sequence). The germline V and J ends were trimmed by 11 bases and 0 bases, with 17 bases remaining between them. This CDR3 spans 15 amino acids. The CDR3 sequence is CACNPAGSSYNEQFF. The CDR3 region has the DNA TGTGCCTGCAACCCCGCGGGGAGCTCCTACAATGAGCAGTTCTTC.

Concerning this clonotype: An end of the junction does not agree with germline; a read error may underlie this. The gene calls are TRBV14 and TRBJ2-7; D is possibly TRBD2 (5 bases). Germline V gene lookup returns CDR1 SGHDN and CDR2 FVKESK. This CDR3 has 13 residues. CDR3 region: CASSLSTDSAIRF. CDR3 DNA sequence: TGTGCCAGCAGCCTGTCAACGGACTCCGCCATACGTTTC.

The chain links TRBV6-6 to TRBJ1-6; weak D call: TRBD1 (5 bases). The CDR3 loop spans 14 amino acids. Germline-derived CDR1 and CDR2 are MNHNY and SVGAGI (reference sequence). The V gene lost 8 bases and the J gene lost 5 bases, with 13 bases spanning the gap. CDR3 loop: CASETGGHNSPLHF. CDR3 coding DNA: TGTGCCAGCGAAACAGGCGGCCATAATTCACCCCTCCACTTT.

This rearrangement joins TRBV7-2 to TRBJ2-5; D is possibly TRBD1 or TRBD2 (5 bases each). The CDR3 has 15 residues. The germline gives CDR1 SGHTA, CDR2 FQGNSA. With 7 bases removed from V and 7 bases from J, the gap between germline ends came to 22 bases. This chain's CDR3 is CASTPRPGPQSTQYF. The CDR3 nucleotides are TGTGCCAGCACGCCTCGCCCGGGACCCCAGTCGACCCAGTACTTC.

This rearrangement joins TRBV7-6 to TRBJ2-7; D is possibly TRBD1 (5 bases). The ends were cut back, 3 bases at V and 9 bases at J, with 18 bases in the middle. The CDR3 is 14 residues long. Per the germline V gene, CDR1 is SGHVS and CDR2 is FNYEAQ. As DNA, the CDR3 is TGTGCCAGCAGCTTGGAAGGGGCCTTAGGACGGCAGTACTTC. Encoded protein: CASSLEGALGRQYF. Drawing the rest from reference TRBV7-6 and TRBJ2-7, the complete variable domain is GAGVSQSPRYKVTKRGQDVALRCDPISGHVSLYWYRQALGQGPEFLTYFNYEAQQDKSGLPNDRFSAERPEGSISTLTIQRTEQRDSAMYRCASSLEGALGRQYFGPGTRLTVT.

This clonotype was observed a handful of times. This CDR3 is CASGVADSSYEQYF. The CDR3 DNA follows: TGTGCCAGCGGAGTAGCGGACTCCTCCTACGAGCAGTACTTC. The chain recombines TRBV7-8 with TRBJ2-7; weak D call: TRBD2 (6 bases). Trimming cost V 8 bases and J 0 bases, with 14 bases left between them. CDR1 is SGHVS, CDR2 FQNEAQ, per germline. The CDR3 has 14 residues.

This chain joins TRBV20-1 and TRBJ1-1; maybe TRBD1 (5 bases). V lost 0 bases and J 9 bases, leaving 8 bases between the germline ends. This CDR3 region has 11 residues. Germline values: CDR1 DFQATT, CDR2 SNEGSKA (reference sequence). CDR3 nucleotides: TGCAGTGCTAGAGATCGACAGAAAGCTTTCTTT. This encodes CSARDRQKAFF.

A few counts support this clonotype. It is unclear where the CDR3 begins or ends on the DNA, so no DNA is shown, and the CDR3 is as TCRdb lists it. This chain joins TRBV28 and TRBJ1-4; the D segment call TRBD1 is taken from the table without a DNA check. Per the germline V gene, CDR1 is MDHEN and CDR2 is SYDVKM. The CDR3 has 15 amino acids, counting both end residues. This CDR3 is CASSSSTGGGEKLFF.

The V and J genes are TRBV5-1 and TRBJ2-7; TRBD1 or TRBD2 may be the D gene (5 bases each). CDR3 length: 18 amino acids. Trimming removed 2 bases from V and 5 bases from J, with 26 bases in between. Germline V gene data show CDR1 as SGHRS and CDR2 as YFSETQ. CDR3 region: CASSFGAAGLGFVDEQYF. In nucleotides, the CDR3 is TGCGCCAGCAGCTTCGGGGCGGCAGGCCTGGGTTTCGTGGACGAGCAGTACTTC.

This sequence joins TRBV7-9 and TRBJ2-7; 7 bases are a match to TRBD2. Germline CDR1 is SEHNR and CDR2 is FQNEAQ (reference sequence). V shed 1 base and J 6 bases; nucleotides not matched to a gene: 9. The CDR3 contains 15 residues. The CDR3 sequence: CASSLDGGGPREQYF. DNA for the CDR3: TGTGCCAGCAGCTTAGATGGGGGAGGGCCTCGCGAGCAGTACTTC.

This clonotype has more than one count but fewer than ten. The CDR3 protein is CASRRWGGGMNTEAFF. CDR3 bases: TGTGCCAGCAGGCGTTGGGGGGGAGGAATGAACACTGAAGCTTTCTTT. The rearrangement uses TRBV11-2 and TRBJ1-1, with TRBD1 as a possible D gene (5 bases). CDR3 length equals 16 residues. Germline assignment: CDR1 SGHAT and CDR2 FQNNGV. Trimming removed 6 bases from V and 0 bases from J, with 17 bases in between.

This rearrangement joins TRBV6-2 or TRBV6-3 to TRBJ2-7, with 11 bases aligning to TRBD2. This CDR3 has 15 residues. V lost 7 bases, J lost 7 bases, and 12 bases stayed unmatched. Germline V gene data show CDR1 as MNHEY and CDR2 as SVGEGT. CDR3 coding DNA: TGTGCCAGCACCTCCGGGACTAGCGGTCGGTGGGAGCAGTACTTC. Translation: CASTSGTSGRWEQYF.

This chain connects TRBV14 to TRBJ2-3; D uncertain. This CDR3 region has 13 residues. Germline V gives CDR1 SGHDN, CDR2 FVKESK. Trimming removed 0 bases from V and 5 bases from J, with 6 bases in between. The CDR3 sequence: CASSQDYEDTQYF. CDR3 in DNA: TGTGCCAGCAGCCAAGATTATGAAGATACGCAGTATTTT. Full variable domain (rest looked up from reference TRBV14 and TRBJ2-3): EAGVTQFPSHSVIEKGQTVTLRCDPISGHDNLYWYRRVMGKEIKFLLHFVKESKQDESGMPNNRFLAERTGGTYSTLKVQPAELEDSGVYFCASSQDYEDTQYFGPGTRLTVL.

The V call is TRBV15, the J call TRBJ2-7, with D possibly called TRBD1 or TRBD2 (5 bases each). V was cut by 0 bases and J by 4 bases, with 16 bases left in between. This CDR3 is built from 16 residues. Germline V gene sequence: CDR1 LNHNV, CDR2 YYDKDF (reference sequence). CDR3 nucleotide sequence: TGTGCCACCAGCAGAGATCGGGGCAGGGCCGCATACGAGCAGTACTTC. This codes for CATSRDRGRAAYEQYF. The variable domain in full, completed from reference TRBV15 and TRBJ2-7, reads DAMVIQNPRYQVTQFGKPVTLSCSQTLNHNVMYWYQQKSSQAPKLLFHYYDKDFNNEADTPDNFQSRRPNTSFCFLDIRSPGLGDTAMYLCATSRDRGRAAYEQYFGPGTRLTVT.

This clonotype has a handful of counts. J is TRBJ2-7 and V is TRBV6-1, with 9 bases that match TRBD1. V lost 5 bases and J lost 4; bases outside the gene matches: 9. The CDR3 contains 15 residues. Germline V gene lookup returns CDR1 MNHNS and CDR2 SASEGT. The chain's CDR3 is CASSSAGTGRYEQYF. The CDR3 DNA sequence: TGTGCCAGCAGTTCCGCCGGGACAGGGAGGTACGAGCAGTACTTC.

In its sample, this clonotype was seen a few times. The chain joins TRBV7-9 to TRBJ2-5, with 16 nucleotides matching TRBD2. This CDR3 is 18 amino acids long. The germline CDR1 and CDR2 sequences are SEHNR and FQNEAQ (reference sequence). V gave up 5 bases and J gave up 4 bases; unmatched junction bases: 10. Written as DNA, the CDR3 is TGTGCCAGCAGCCGCGGGGGACTAGCGGGGGGGCCTGGAGAGACCCAGTACTTC. It is translated as CASSRGGLAGGPGETQYF.

This chain connects TRBV12-3 or TRBV12-4 to TRBJ1-5, with 9 bases lining up with TRBD1. The V segment lost 4 bases and the J segment 6 bases; nucleotides outside the gene matches: 7. The CDR3 loop spans 15 amino acids. This chain's CDR3 is CASSSGQGHGQPQHF. In DNA, the CDR3 is TGTGCCAGCAGTTCTGGACAGGGGCACGGTCAGCCCCAGCATTTT.

In its sample, this clonotype was seen many times. The CDR3 DNA is TGTGCCAGCAGCTTGGGCGGGACCGGGGAGCTGTTTTTT. It yields the protein CASSLGGTGELFF. The chain joins TRBV7-2 to TRBJ2-2, with a possible D match to TRBD2 (5 bases). This CDR3 spans 13 amino acids. The germline V gene has CDR1 SGHTA and CDR2 FQGNSA. V lost 3 bases and J 5 bases, leaving 7 bases between the germline ends.

The chain employs TRBV20-1 and TRBJ1-1; no clear D. Germline V CDR1 and CDR2: DFQATT, SNEGSKA (reference sequence). CDR3 size: 12 residues. Trimming stripped 3 bases from V and 10 bases from J, with 15 bases between. CDR3 sequence reads: CSASGDGFVAFF. CDR3 coding DNA: TGCAGTGCTAGCGGAGATGGGTTCGTAGCTTTCTTT.

The V and J genes are TRBV6-2 or TRBV6-3 and TRBJ1-4; D is undetermined. V shed 6 bases and J shed 0 bases, with 5 bases lying between them. Germline CDR1 is MNHEY and CDR2 is SVGEGT. The CDR3 totals 13 residues. In DNA form, the CDR3 reads TGTGCCAGCAGGCGGTCAACTAATGAAAAACTGTTTTTT. This sequence encodes CASRRSTNEKLFF.

This clonotype has just a few counts. Here the CDR3 reads CASSLVRGPGELFF. The CDR3 DNA reads as TGTGCCAGCAGCTTAGTACGGGGGCCCGGGGAGCTGTTTTTT. This chain joins TRBV7-2 and TRBJ2-2; either TRBD1 or TRBD2 may fit D (6 bases each). The CDR3 has 14 residues. Deletions cut 1 base from V and 6 bases from J, with 9 bases between. Germline V lookup: CDR1 SGHTA, CDR2 FQGNSA.

Concerning this clonotype itself: A single base separates this from a much larger clone, so it may be a read error. This sequence joins TRBV6-8 and TRBJ2-7, with D unresolved. CDR1 is MNHGY, CDR2 SAAAGT, per germline. Trimming pared 6 bases from V and 3 bases from J, leaving 3 bases between. This CDR3 spans 10 amino acids. The CDR3 nucleotides read TGTGCCAGCAGCCACTACGAGCAGTACTTC. This translates into CASSHYEQYF.

The rearrangement links TRBV11-2 to TRBJ2-2; TRBD2 aligns across 11 bases. Germline loops: CDR1 SGHAT, CDR2 FQNNGV. CDR3 length equals 17 residues. J gave up 0 bases and V 6 bases, and 6 bases lay outside the gene matches. The CDR3 region is CASRSLAGGPNTGELFF. The CDR3 nucleotides read TGTGCCAGCAGATCCTTAGCGGGAGGGCCGAACACCGGGGAGCTGTTTTTT.

This clonotype appeared a few times. The chain links TRBV7-2 to TRBJ1-2; TRBD1 aligns across 10 bases. Germline V gene lookup returns CDR1 SGHTA and CDR2 FQGNSA. The CDR3 contains 13 residues. V shed 6 bases, J shed 8 bases, and the junction held 6 bases outside the gene matches. CDR3 coding DNA: TGTGCCAGCAGGGTGGGGACAGGGGTCGGCTACACCTTC. It specifies CASRVGTGVGYTF. Complete variable domain (other parts from reference TRBV7-2 and TRBJ1-2): GAGVSQSPSNKVTEKGKDVELRCDPISGHTALYWYRQSLGQGLEFLIYFQGNSAPDKSGLPSDRFSAERTGGSVSTLTIQRTQQEDSAVYLCASRVGTGVGYTFGSGTRLTVV.

The V and J genes are TRBV19 and TRBJ2-7; D is possibly TRBD1 (5 bases). Germline V gene lookup returns CDR1 LNHDA and CDR2 SQIVND (reference sequence). The CDR3 has 13 residues. V was pared by 3 bases and J by 3 bases, with 9 bases between. CDR3 amino acids: CASSIGHRYEQYF. The CDR3 nucleotides are TGTGCCAGTAGTATCGGACATCGCTACGAGCAGTACTTC.

The sample holds one count of this clonotype. The V gene is TRBV2, the J gene TRBJ2-3; the D is unclear. The CDR3 contains 13 residues. Germline loops: CDR1 SNHLY, CDR2 FYNNEI. Trimming took off 7 bases at V and 2 bases at J, with 10 bases between the two ends. The CDR3 here is CASKNSYTDTQYF. The DNA for the CDR3 is TGTGCCAGCAAGAATTCCTACACAGATACGCAGTATTTT.

The CDR3 nucleotides read TGTGCCAGCAGCTTAACCTCGCGGAATTCCCCCTATGGCTACACCTTC. It encodes CASSLTSRNSPYGYTF. The rearrangement links TRBV7-9 to TRBJ1-2; D is unresolved. This CDR3 is 16 amino acids long. V lost 2 bases and J lost 4, with 17 bases in between. CDR1 is SEHNR and CDR2 is FQNEAQ in the germline V gene (reference sequence).

The chain combines TRBV5-5 with TRBJ1-5; no definite D call. CDR3 length equals 13 residues. V shed 1 base and J shed 6 bases, with 8 bases lying between them. Germline values: CDR1 SGHKS, CDR2 YYEKEE (reference sequence). The CDR3 loop reads CASSLLRGQPQHF. Written as DNA, the CDR3 is TGTGCCAGCAGCTTGCTCCGAGGTCAGCCCCAGCATTTT.